A single sample is the source of the 3 T cell receptor beta chains below, sequenced in a study of response to subunit inactivated influenza vaccine. MiXCR, applied by TCRdb to the RT-PCR reads, yields one record per CDR3 protein. The sample records around 790,000 distinct CDR3 sequences, 21% being singletons. The sample was PBMCs from blood, taken approximately 5 days after vaccination. All receptors derive from a man aged 50-59 years who received an inactivated influenza vaccine.

The chain combines TRBV6-2 or TRBV6-3 with TRBJ2-3; TRBD2 agrees at 9 bases. Trimming cost V 0 bases and J 5 bases; bases outside gene matches: 6. CDR3 length equals 16 residues. The V gene's germline CDR1 is MNHEY and CDR2 SVGEGT. This CDR3 reads CASSYSLAGLGDTQYF. Written as DNA, the CDR3 is TGTGCCAGCAGTTACTCGCTAGCGGGACTAGGAGATACGCAGTATTTT.

This clonotype was picked up a small number of times. The chain recombines TRBV3-1 with TRBJ2-3; 14 bases map to TRBD2. The CDR3 consists of 18 residues. CDR1 and CDR2 from the germline V gene are LGHDT and YNNKEL (reference sequence). J gave up 4 bases and V 0 bases, and 6 bases lay outside the gene matches. The CDR3 DNA reads TGTGCCAGCAGCCAAGATTTTCGACTAGCGGGAGGGGCAGATACGCAGTATTTT. Encoded protein: CASSQDFRLAGGADTQYF.

This chain links TRBV25-1 with TRBJ2-3, with 12 bases fitting TRBD2. Germline lookup yields CDR1 MGHDK and CDR2 SYGVNS. The CDR3 totals 16 residues. With V trimmed by 3 bases and J by 5 bases, 6 bases remained unmatched. The CDR3 region is CASSEETSGSVDTQYF. The CDR3, as DNA: TGTGCCAGCAGTGAGGAGACTAGCGGGAGCGTAGATACGCAGTATTTT.